This T cell receptor (beta chain) is drawn from a study of cytomegalovirus exposure and HLA in healthy donors. Germline values: CDR1 MNHEY, CDR2 SVGAGI. The ends lost 5 bases at V and 3 bases at J; junction bases unmatched: 3. There are 15 residues in the CDR3. With 60 Vbeta and 13 Jbeta primers, the PCR was carried out. Clones were read by immunoSEQ multiplex PCR, and TCRdb kept only the in-frame ones, dropping some. The table records fewer than 150,000 clones, over 75% of them present only once. The specimen sequenced was PBMCs. The source is a young man in good health. The rearrangement links TRBV6-5 to TRBJ2-7, with TRBD2 matching over 14 bases. The CDR3 region has the DNA TGTGCCAGCAGTCTCGGGACTAGCGGGAGCTACGAGCAGTACTTC. Amino acid sequence: CASSLGTSGSYEQYF.